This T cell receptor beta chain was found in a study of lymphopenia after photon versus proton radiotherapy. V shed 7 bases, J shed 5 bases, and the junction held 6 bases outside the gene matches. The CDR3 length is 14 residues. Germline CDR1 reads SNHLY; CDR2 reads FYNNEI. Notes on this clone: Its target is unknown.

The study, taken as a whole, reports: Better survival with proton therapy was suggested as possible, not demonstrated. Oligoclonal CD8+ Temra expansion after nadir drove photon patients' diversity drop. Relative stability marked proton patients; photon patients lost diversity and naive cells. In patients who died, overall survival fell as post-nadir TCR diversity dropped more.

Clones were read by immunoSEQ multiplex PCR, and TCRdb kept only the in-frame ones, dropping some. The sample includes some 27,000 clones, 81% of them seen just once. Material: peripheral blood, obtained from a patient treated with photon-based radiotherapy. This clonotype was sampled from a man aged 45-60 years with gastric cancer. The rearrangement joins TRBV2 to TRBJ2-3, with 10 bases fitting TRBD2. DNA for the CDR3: TGTGCCAGCAAGGCTAGCGGGGGAAGAGATACGCAGTATTTT. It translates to CASKASGGRDTQYF.